This TCR beta chain was recovered during a study of Ad26.COV2.S vaccination and SARS-CoV-2 variants. Notes on the study in general: Non-spike TCR breadth did not differ much between vaccine and placebo recipients. Vaccinees displayed broader spike-specific TCR repertoires than placebo recipients. It was reported that spike-specific CD8+ and CD4+ T cell responses were substantially broad after vaccination. Total T cell responses were possibly underestimated by TCR breadth and depth analyses.

On this clone: The antigen is undetermined.

Germline CDR1 LNHDA, CDR2 SQIVND (reference sequence). V shed 3 bases and J 3 bases; nucleotides not matched to a gene: 6. This CDR3 is built from 16 residues. The assay was immunoSEQ multiplex PCR, and TCRdb's table has in-frame clones only and misses some. The repertoire includes under 150,000 clones, roughly 85% of them detected once, and 5% sits in the top ten. The chain combines TRBV19 with TRBJ1-3; 9 bases line up with TRBD1. The receptor was derived from a human donor who had recovered from COVID-19. The material sequenced was peripheral blood, taken after recovery from COVID-19. CDR3 amino acids: CASSILDRGFGNTIYF. CDR3 DNA: TGTGCCAGTAGTATCTTGGACAGGGGATTTGGAAACACCATATATTTT.